These T cell receptor beta chains were read from a single sample in a study of shared T cell receptors in the human thymus. The repertoire was sequenced with immunoSEQ multiplex PCR; TCRdb's copy has only in-frame clones and lacks some. The sample holds about 610,000 clones, around nine tenths seen once. A further study also used this sample, focusing on human thymus T cells.

Sample: thymocytes. The receptors were gathered from a boy less than two years old with a congenital heart defect. CDR3s leave out the opening cysteine and the closing phenylalanine or tryptophan. D genes are given only for firm matches.

D	V	J	length	CDR3
TRBD2	TRBV6-6	TRBJ2-7	14	ASTSGAASGSDEQY
NA	TRBV28	TRBJ2-5	14	ASSPHPPAARLVQY
TRBD1	TRBV30	TRBJ1-1	15	AREPSGDRRARTEAF
TRBD1	TRBV5-1	TRBJ2-1	13	ASSSWDRGDNEQF
NA	TRBV28	TRBJ2-4	16	ASSFGGLRKRAKNIQY
NA	TRBV28	TRBJ2-5	11	ASSLEGDETQY
TRBD2	TRBV14	TRBJ2-3	18	ASSQEWTSGTHLRTDTQY
TRBD1	TRBV7-2	TRBJ2-1	12	ASSRQGDLREQF
TRBD1	TRBV5-6	TRBJ2-5	11	ASSSTGGETQY
TRBD1	TRBV27	TRBJ1-1	13	ASSPRDRVYTEAF
TRBD1	TRBV7-6	TRBJ1-4	15	ASSPYFDRGSRWKLF
TRBD1	TRBV29-1	TRBJ1-1	10	SGTGGDTEAF
NA	TRBV6-1	TRBJ2-5	9	ATSQQETQY
NA	TRBV28	TRBJ2-5	15	ASRLRPGSRGQETQY
NA	TRBV10-1	TRBJ2-7	11	ASSEWVGAEQY
NA	TRBV6-5	TRBJ1-2	13	ASSSEGGFSYGYT
TRBD1	TRBV19	TRBJ1-4	18	ASSISPPGQGGAADEKLF
NA	TRBV5-6	TRBJ2-6	16	ASTPGRQIRAGANVLT
NA	TRBV19	TRBJ1-1	14	ASSGGLQGCPTEAF
TRBD2	TRBV4-1	TRBJ2-7	14	ASGRTIAGVVYEQY
TRBD2	TRBV9	TRBJ2-2	15	ASSPTSGEANTGELF
TRBD2	TRBV7-2	TRBJ2-1	15	ASRSRERERPYNEQF
TRBD2	TRBV11-3	TRBJ2-7	11	ASSPGGGDEQY
TRBD2	TRBV6-1	TRBJ2-5	13	ASSVASGGQETQY
NA	TRBV18	TRBJ2-4	15	ASSRDFVGVAKNIQY
NA	TRBV28	TRBJ2-7	13	ASSLQLPKPYEQY
NA	TRBV28	TRBJ2-7	11	ASSLPGAYEQY
NA	TRBV7-9	TRBJ2-7	15	ASSYPVGGGIGYEQY
NA	TRBV9	TRBJ1-1	10	ASSPTGAGAF
NA	TRBV29-1	TRBJ2-1	9	SVDEDNEQF
NA	TRBV10-2	TRBJ2-2	11	ASSDPQTGELF
NA	TRBV5-6	TRBJ2-3	12	ASSLIRATDTQY
TRBD1	TRBV6-4	TRBJ2-1	11	ASSDSRQGLRF
TRBD2	TRBV18	TRBJ2-1	14	ASSSRTSGTYNEQF
NA	TRBV27	TRBJ2-7	14	ASSLSWSFGSYEQY
NA	TRBV6-1	TRBJ2-7	11	ASSGGGIHEQY
NA	TRBV7-2	TRBJ2-7	12	ASSRGSKGYEQY
NA	TRBV6-6	TRBJ1-2	12	ASSSGGGGYGYT
TRBD2	TRBV7-2	TRBJ2-7	13	ASSHLAGGRYEQY
NA	TRBV15	TRBJ1-5	13	ATSRVAYSNQPQH
TRBD2	TRBV19	TRBJ2-7	14	ASSGASGSITYEQY
NA	TRBV7-6	TRBJ2-1	11	ASSLRSGLEQF
NA	TRBV2	TRBJ2-7	12	ASSGGPPPVEQY
NA	TRBV25-1	TRBJ2-7	11	ASSGTVCYEQY
NA	TRBV5-4	TRBJ2-3	13	ASSLGGPESDTQY
NA	TRBV21-1	TRBJ2-7	14	ASSSMTGPTPIEQY
TRBD1	TRBV27	TRBJ2-1	15	ASSFPPDRGLYNEQF
NA	TRBV7-8	TRBJ2-1	13	ASSLPGGLDNEQF
NA	TRBV27	TRBJ2-2	10	ATDGGAGELF
TRBD1	TRBV25-1	TRBJ1-3	13	ASSTQGMTGNTIY
TRBD2	TRBV29-1	TRBJ2-5	13	SVDWASGNQETQY
NA	TRBV27	TRBJ2-3	11	ASRDFSTDTQY